The 23 T cell receptor beta chains listed next were all sequenced from one sample in a study of blood T cell repertoires in COVID-19. Using immunoSEQ multiplex PCR, the repertoire was profiled, and TCRdb retains in-frame clones only, with some absent. The sample holds about 76,000 clones, 65% to 85% seen once. Sequencing was done on a sample of peripheral blood. All receptors derive from a woman aged 55 to 70 with acute or convalescent COVID-19.

This clone was picked up a small number of times. The chain is built from TRBV7-2 and TRBJ2-4, with D perhaps matching TRBD1 (5 bases). Germline V lookup: CDR1 SGHTA, CDR2 FQGNSA. This CDR3 is built from 13 residues. Trimming stripped 11 bases from V and 8 bases from J, with 19 bases between. The CDR3, as DNA: TGTGCCGTCGATACTCCAGGGTCGGACATTCAGTACTTC. Amino acids: CAVDTPGSDIQYF. Full variable domain (rest looked up from reference TRBV7-2 and TRBJ2-4): GAGVSQSPSNKVTEKGKDVELRCDPISGHTALYWYRQSLGQGLEFLIYFQGNSAPDKSGLPSDRFSAERTGGSVSTLTIQRTQQEDSAVYLCAVDTPGSDIQYFGAGTRLSVL.

This rearrangement joins TRBV5-8 to TRBJ2-5; TRBD2 matches at 7 bases. The germline gives CDR1 SGHTS, CDR2 YDEGEE. The CDR3 contains 14 residues. Germline trimming cut 5 bases from V and 6 bases from J; bases unmatched to any gene: 10. CDR3 amino acids: CASRAGDLRQTQYF. The CDR3 DNA reads TGTGCCAGCAGGGCGGGGGACTTGCGACAGACCCAGTACTTC.

V gene TRBV11-2 combines with J gene TRBJ1-2; D is uncertain. The length of the CDR3 is 15 residues. The V end was cut by 5 bases, the J end by 4 bases, with 17 bases between. Per the germline V gene, CDR1 is SGHAT and CDR2 is FQNNGV. The CDR3 bases are TGTGCCAGCAGCCCGGTCGCGGGAGAATCCTATGGCTACACCTTC. Amino acids: CASSPVAGESYGYTF.

This chain joins TRBV6-2 or TRBV6-3 and TRBJ1-1; 10 positions match TRBD1. After removal of 5 bases from V and 9 bases from J, the junction contained 9 bases not matched to a gene. Looked up from germline, CDR1 is MNHEY and CDR2 is SVGEGT. The CDR3 runs to 14 residues. CDR3 amino acids: CASSDGQGGVKAFF. The CDR3 DNA follows: TGTGCCAGCAGTGATGGACAGGGGGGGGTCAAAGCTTTCTTT.

This chain links TRBV7-9 with TRBJ1-5; D possibly corresponds to TRBD1 (6 bases). This CDR3 is built from 15 residues. The V and J ends lost 5 bases and 6 bases respectively, with 17 bases between them. Germline CDR1 reads SEHNR; CDR2 reads FQNEAQ (reference sequence). As DNA, the CDR3 is TGTGCCAGCAGCGCCATAACAGGGAAGGGTCAGCCCCAGCATTTT. Translation: CASSAITGKGQPQHF.

This clone was picked up many times. The V gene is TRBV4-1, the J gene TRBJ1-1; D possibly corresponds to TRBD1 (6 bases). Germline lookup yields CDR1 MGHRA and CDR2 YSYEKL. Trimming shortened V by 4 bases and J by 0 bases, and 12 bases separated the two germline ends. The CDR3 sequence is 15 residues long. The CDR3 bases are TGCGCCAGCAGCCTCACAGGGACCTTGAACACTGAAGCTTTCTTT. This sequence encodes CASSLTGTLNTEAFF.

The chain carries TRBV11-2 and TRBJ2-7, with a tentative D call TRBD1 (6 bases). Germline loops: CDR1 SGHAT, CDR2 FQNNGV. Trimming removed 2 bases from V and 11 bases from J, with 19 bases in between. The CDR3 spans 14 residues. Written as DNA, the CDR3 is TGTGCCAGCAGCTTAAAGTCAGGGGTTGAGAGTAAGTACTTC. Its translation is CASSLKSGVESKYF.

This rearrangement joins TRBV18 to TRBJ1-1; the D is unclear. Germline CDR1 KGHSH, CDR2 LQKENI. Trimming took 4 bases from V and 1 from J, leaving 7 bases between them. The CDR3 extends over 13 amino acids. The CDR3 is CASSRGGNTEAFF. CDR3 nucleotide sequence: TGTGCCAGCTCACGCGGCGGGAACACTGAAGCTTTCTTT.

The rearrangement joins TRBV2 to TRBJ1-5; a weak D match, TRBD1 (5 bases). The CDR3 totals 13 residues. V gave up 5 bases and J gave up 2 bases, with 7 bases separating them. Germline CDR1 is SNHLY and CDR2 is FYNNEI. The CDR3, as DNA: TGTGCCAGCAGTACACAGGGCAATCAGCCCCAGCATTTT. This gives the protein CASSTQGNQPQHF.

The rearrangement uses TRBV7-9 and TRBJ2-4; maybe TRBD2 (7 bases). Germline CDR1 is SEHNR and CDR2 is FQNEAQ (reference sequence). V was shortened by 1 base and J by 1 base, with 11 bases between the two germline ends. The CDR3 totals 16 residues. CDR3 loop: CASSLGGGFAKNIQYF. CDR3 sequence (DNA): TGTGCCAGCAGCTTAGGGGGGGGCTTTGCCAAAAACATTCAGTACTTC.

This clone was observed once. Additional DNA sequences in this sample encode the identical CDR3. J is TRBJ1-2 and V is TRBV2, with D possibly matching TRBD1 (5 bases). The CDR3 totals 15 residues. Germline CDR1 reads SNHLY; CDR2 reads FYNNEI. Trimming left V 8 bases short and J 2 bases short, with 18 bases between. The CDR3 DNA is TGTGCCAGCTCCGAGGAGGGGAAGGGAAACTATGGCTACACCTTC. It specifies CASSEEGKGNYGYTF.

The chain carries TRBV30 and TRBJ2-5; no firm D call. V was trimmed by 6 bases and J by 3 bases, leaving 14 bases between them. CDR3 length equals 13 residues. Germline CDR1 reads GTSNPN; CDR2 reads SVGIG (reference sequence). CDR3 sequence: CACTTRGEETQYF. CDR3 in DNA: TGTGCCTGTACGACGCGAGGTGAAGAGACCCAGTACTTC.

The rearrangement links TRBV2 to TRBJ2-7, with 7 bases aligning to TRBD1. Germline-derived CDR1 and CDR2 are SNHLY and FYNNEI. The CDR3 has 13 amino acids. V shed 9 bases, J shed 6 bases, and the junction held 11 bases outside the gene matches. CDR3 loop: CASSGTALGEQYV. The CDR3 nucleotides read TGTGCCAGTTCCGGGACAGCCCTTGGCGAGCAGTACGTC.

V and J are TRBV19 and TRBJ1-5, with 8 bases that match TRBD1. This CDR3 is 13 amino acids long. The germline gives CDR1 LNHDA, CDR2 SQIVND (reference sequence). V gave up 7 bases and J gave up 8 bases; unmatched junction bases: 7. Here the CDR3 reads CASTIRGREPQHF. CDR3 nucleotides: TGTGCCAGTACTATCAGGGGGCGGGAGCCCCAGCATTTT.

The chain joins TRBV6-5 to TRBJ1-4; 7 bases align to TRBD1. After removal of 2 bases from V and 8 bases from J, the junction contained 11 bases not matched to a gene. The CDR3 is made up of 16 amino acids. CDR1 MNHEY and CDR2 SVGAGI come from the germline V gene. The CDR3: CASSYGPPGGREKLFF. The DNA of the CDR3 is TGTGCCAGCAGTTACGGTCCCCCAGGGGGAAGGGAAAAACTGTTTTTT.

This chain connects TRBV7-2 to TRBJ2-3; 10 bases fit TRBD1. The germline V gene has CDR1 SGHTA and CDR2 FQGNSA. The CDR3 covers 14 residues. V was clipped by 5 bases and J by 6 bases; unmatched bases: 5. The CDR3 loop is CASSQDRGRDTQYF. The CDR3 nucleotides are TGTGCCAGCAGCCAAGACAGGGGGCGGGATACGCAGTATTTT.

The chain employs TRBV6-5 and TRBJ2-1, with no clear D. This CDR3 contains 15 residues. V was pared by 6 bases and J by 0 bases, with 12 bases between. Germline CDR1 MNHEY, CDR2 SVGAGI. CDR3 nucleotides: TGTGCCAGCAGCCGCGACTCGAGCTCCTACAATGAGCAGTTCTTC. As protein: CASSRDSSSYNEQFF.

This clone occurred a few times. The rearrangement uses TRBV7-2 and TRBJ2-3; D unresolved. Per the germline V gene, CDR1 is SGHTA and CDR2 is FQGNSA. The CDR3 consists of 14 residues. V dropped 6 bases and J dropped 1 base, with 11 bases sitting between them. CDR3 nucleotides: TGTGCCAGCAGACCCTTAGGAGGCACAGATACGCAGTATTTT. It is translated as CASRPLGGTDTQYF.

The rearrangement uses TRBV6-1 and TRBJ1-5; D not certain. Trimming left V 0 bases short and J 2 bases short, with 8 bases between. CDR3 length: 15 residues. From germline, CDR1 is MNHNS and CDR2 SASEGT. The CDR3 here is CASSEAVGGNQPQHF. DNA of the CDR3: TGTGCCAGCAGTGAAGCCGTCGGGGGCAATCAGCCCCAGCATTTT.

The chain has TRBV2 and TRBJ1-2; possible D gene TRBD1, 5 bases. Trimming shortened V by 3 bases and J by 1 base, and 18 bases separated the two germline ends. This CDR3 region has 17 residues. Germline CDR1 and CDR2: SNHLY and FYNNEI. Here the CDR3 reads CASSEEGPRTRNYGYTF. Here the CDR3 DNA reads TGTGCCAGCAGTGAGGAGGGGCCGCGTACCCGTAACTATGGCTACACCTTC.

V usage is TRBV5-1 and J usage is TRBJ1-5; 10 bases align to TRBD1. Trimming at V came to 4 bases and at J to 6 bases, leaving 4 bases not matched to a gene. The CDR3 runs 14 residues. Germline V gene sequence: CDR1 SGHRS, CDR2 YFSETQ. For the CDR3, the DNA is TGCGCCAGCAGCCCGACAGGGGGCGGTCAGCCCCAGCATTTT. This encodes CASSPTGGGQPQHF.

The V gene is TRBV5-5, the J gene TRBJ1-1; D possibly corresponds to TRBD1 (6 bases). Per germline, CDR1 SGHKS and CDR2 YYEKEE (reference sequence). V lost 4 bases and J lost 1, with 14 bases in between. This CDR3 has 15 residues. CDR3 nucleotides: TGTGCCAGCAGCCCGGACAGTCTAGGGAACACTGAAGCTTTCTTT. It specifies CASSPDSLGNTEAFF.

V gene TRBV6-1 combines with J gene TRBJ1-2, with 9 positions matching TRBD1. Germline V gene lookup returns CDR1 MNHNS and CDR2 SASEGT. CDR3 length: 17 residues. The junction had 13 bases not matched to a gene; V was cut back by 3 bases and J by 5 bases. Here the CDR3 DNA reads TGTGCCAGCAGTGAGCAGACCGGGACAGGGAACGGTTATGGCTACACCTTC. Amino acid sequence: CASSEQTGTGNGYGYTF.